This is a list of T cell receptor beta chains from one sample in a study of blood T cell repertoires in COVID-19. The assay was immunoSEQ multiplex PCR, and TCRdb's table has in-frame clones only and misses some. The table records around 130,000 clones, 84% of them present only once. Sequencing used PBMCs or T cells enriched from blood (not recorded which). These receptors were obtained from a woman under 40 who had recovered from COVID-19. Both conserved end residues are part of each CDR3. D genes are given only for firm matches. Only part of the rows carry a size: once, few, many, or a class if the clone is expanded.

>TRBD1|TRBV30|few|TRBJ2-6
CACPFKGQGNSGANVLTF
TGTGCCTGCCCGTTTAAGGGACAGGGGAATTCTGGGGCCAACGTCCTGACTTTC
>TRBD2|TRBV19|NA|TRBJ2-2
CASNLGLGVTGELFF
TGTGCCAGTAACCTAGGACTAGGTGTCACCGGGGAGCTGTTTTTT
>NA|TRBV27|NA|TRBJ2-3
CASSSWASTDTQYF
TGTGCCAGCAGTTCCTGGGCTAGCACAGATACGCAGTATTTT
>NA|TRBV6-5|NA|TRBJ1-6
CASFLGHYNSPLHF
TGTGCCAGCTTTCTCGGACATTATAATTCACCCCTCCACTTT
>TRBD2|TRBV5-4|few|TRBJ2-5
CASSLGTSGRAGETQYF
TGTGCCAGCAGCTTGGGGACTAGCGGGAGGGCCGGGGAGACCCAGTACTTC
>TRBD1|TRBV3-1/TRBV3-2|NA|TRBJ1-1
CASSQPDRGRYTEAFF
TGTGCCAGCAGCCAGCCAGACAGGGGTCGGTACACTGAAGCTTTCTTT
>TRBD2|TRBV7-2|NA|TRBJ2-7
CASSLRPGLAGGYEQYF
TGTGCCAGCAGCTTAAGGCCGGGACTAGCGGGAGGGTACGAGCAGTACTTC
>NA|TRBV7-3|NA|TRBJ2-2
CASSLTGGGGTGELFF
TGTGCCAGCAGCTTAACCGGCGGAGGAGGCACCGGGGAGCTGTTTTTT
>TRBD2|TRBV4-2|NA|TRBJ2-1
CASSQDLLAGEAYNEQFF
TGTGCCAGCAGCCAAGACCTACTAGCGGGAGAGGCCTACAATGAGCAGTTCTTC
>NA|TRBV5-1|NA|TRBJ2-1
CASSLRASSSYNEQFF
TGCGCCAGCAGCTTGAGAGCCTCGAGCTCCTACAATGAGCAGTTCTTC
>NA|TRBV2|NA|TRBJ1-5
CASSEERGSNQPQHF
TGTGCCAGCAGTGAAGAGAGGGGGAGCAATCAGCCCCAGCATTTT
>TRBD2|TRBV18|NA|TRBJ2-5
CASSQLAGVETQYF
TGTGCCAGCTCACAACTAGCGGGAGTGGAGACCCAGTACTTC
>TRBD1|TRBV7-6|few|TRBJ1-4
CASSSAGTGGEKLFF
TGTGCCAGCAGCTCGGCCGGGACAGGGGGTGAAAAACTGTTTTTT
>TRBD1|TRBV2|NA|TRBJ2-7
CASSLTGGEEQYF
TGTGCCAGCAGCCTGACAGGGGGCGAAGAGCAGTACTTC
>NA|TRBV15|NA|TRBJ1-1
CATSRFSFNTEAFF
TGTGCCACCAGCAGATTTTCCTTTAACACTGAAGCTTTCTTT
>NA|TRBV5-4|NA|TRBJ1-6
CASSLWGGSPLHF
TGTGCCAGCAGCTTGTGGGGGGGATCACCCCTCCACTTT
>NA|TRBV23-1|NA|TRBJ1-2
CASRVTQGEMGGYTF
TGCGCCAGCAGAGTAACACAGGGTGAGATGGGGGGCTACACCTTC
>NA|TRBV6-5|NA|TRBJ2-7
CASIPAGRRGEQYF
TGTGCCAGCATACCAGCCGGGAGGAGGGGGGAGCAGTACTTC
>NA|TRBV7-2|few|TRBJ1-2
CASSLDTVNYGYTF
TGTGCCAGCAGCCTTGACACGGTTAACTATGGCTACACCTTC
>TRBD1|TRBV15|NA|TRBJ1-4
CATSKDRGTGNEKLFF
TGTGCCACCAGCAAGGACAGGGGGACTGGGAATGAAAAACTGTTTTTT
>NA|TRBV6-2/TRBV6-3|NA|TRBJ2-7
CASSPRGSLYEQYF
TGTGCCAGCAGTCCACGGGGATCCCTTTACGAGCAGTACTTC
>NA|TRBV28|NA|TRBJ1-1
CASSFGVYTEAFF
TGTGCCAGCAGTTTCGGGGTATACACTGAAGCTTTCTTT
>NA|TRBV4-3|NA|TRBJ1-1
CASSYSRGRLGTEAFF
TGCGCCAGCAGCTACTCCCGGGGTAGATTAGGGACTGAAGCTTTCTTT
>NA|TRBV18|NA|TRBJ1-1
CASSPRGLDAFF
TGTGCCAGCTCACCTCGGGGTCTGGATGCTTTCTTT
>NA|TRBV5-3|NA|TRBJ2-5
CARSLAYSHQPGKETQYF
TGTGCCAGAAGCTTGGCATACTCCCATCAACCGGGAAAAGAGACCCAGTACTTC
>NA|TRBV5-1|NA|TRBJ1-3
CASSYYGSLGNTIYF
TGCGCCAGCAGCTACTACGGGAGCCTCGGAAACACCATATATTTT
>TRBD2|TRBV9|NA|TRBJ2-3
CASSVREVSDTQYF
TGTGCCAGCAGCGTGCGGGAGGTCTCAGATACGCAGTATTTT
>NA|TRBV4-2|NA|TRBJ2-1
CASSQGGSRPGLALNVQFF
TGTGCCAGCAGCCAAGGTGGCAGCCGACCGGGACTGGCCCTTAATGTGCAGTTCTTC
>NA|TRBV7-6|NA|TRBJ2-3
CASKQSASTDTQYF
TGTGCCAGCAAACAAAGCGCTAGCACAGATACGCAGTATTTT
>NA|TRBV4-1|NA|TRBJ1-3
CASSQYPTETSGNTIYF
TGCGCCAGCAGCCAATATCCAACAGAAACCTCTGGAAACACCATATATTTT
>NA|TRBV4-1|once|TRBJ1-6
CASMNTRDNSPLHF
TGCGCCAGCATGAATACCCGGGATAATTCACCCCTCCACTTT
>NA|TRBV18|NA|TRBJ2-1
CASSIISTHNEQFF
TGTGCCAGCTCAATAATAAGCACGCACAATGAGCAGTTCTTC
>TRBD2|TRBV5-1|NA|TRBJ2-7
CASSPRGGGRANEQYF
TGCGCCAGCAGCCCTCGGGGTGGCGGGAGGGCCAACGAGCAGTACTTC